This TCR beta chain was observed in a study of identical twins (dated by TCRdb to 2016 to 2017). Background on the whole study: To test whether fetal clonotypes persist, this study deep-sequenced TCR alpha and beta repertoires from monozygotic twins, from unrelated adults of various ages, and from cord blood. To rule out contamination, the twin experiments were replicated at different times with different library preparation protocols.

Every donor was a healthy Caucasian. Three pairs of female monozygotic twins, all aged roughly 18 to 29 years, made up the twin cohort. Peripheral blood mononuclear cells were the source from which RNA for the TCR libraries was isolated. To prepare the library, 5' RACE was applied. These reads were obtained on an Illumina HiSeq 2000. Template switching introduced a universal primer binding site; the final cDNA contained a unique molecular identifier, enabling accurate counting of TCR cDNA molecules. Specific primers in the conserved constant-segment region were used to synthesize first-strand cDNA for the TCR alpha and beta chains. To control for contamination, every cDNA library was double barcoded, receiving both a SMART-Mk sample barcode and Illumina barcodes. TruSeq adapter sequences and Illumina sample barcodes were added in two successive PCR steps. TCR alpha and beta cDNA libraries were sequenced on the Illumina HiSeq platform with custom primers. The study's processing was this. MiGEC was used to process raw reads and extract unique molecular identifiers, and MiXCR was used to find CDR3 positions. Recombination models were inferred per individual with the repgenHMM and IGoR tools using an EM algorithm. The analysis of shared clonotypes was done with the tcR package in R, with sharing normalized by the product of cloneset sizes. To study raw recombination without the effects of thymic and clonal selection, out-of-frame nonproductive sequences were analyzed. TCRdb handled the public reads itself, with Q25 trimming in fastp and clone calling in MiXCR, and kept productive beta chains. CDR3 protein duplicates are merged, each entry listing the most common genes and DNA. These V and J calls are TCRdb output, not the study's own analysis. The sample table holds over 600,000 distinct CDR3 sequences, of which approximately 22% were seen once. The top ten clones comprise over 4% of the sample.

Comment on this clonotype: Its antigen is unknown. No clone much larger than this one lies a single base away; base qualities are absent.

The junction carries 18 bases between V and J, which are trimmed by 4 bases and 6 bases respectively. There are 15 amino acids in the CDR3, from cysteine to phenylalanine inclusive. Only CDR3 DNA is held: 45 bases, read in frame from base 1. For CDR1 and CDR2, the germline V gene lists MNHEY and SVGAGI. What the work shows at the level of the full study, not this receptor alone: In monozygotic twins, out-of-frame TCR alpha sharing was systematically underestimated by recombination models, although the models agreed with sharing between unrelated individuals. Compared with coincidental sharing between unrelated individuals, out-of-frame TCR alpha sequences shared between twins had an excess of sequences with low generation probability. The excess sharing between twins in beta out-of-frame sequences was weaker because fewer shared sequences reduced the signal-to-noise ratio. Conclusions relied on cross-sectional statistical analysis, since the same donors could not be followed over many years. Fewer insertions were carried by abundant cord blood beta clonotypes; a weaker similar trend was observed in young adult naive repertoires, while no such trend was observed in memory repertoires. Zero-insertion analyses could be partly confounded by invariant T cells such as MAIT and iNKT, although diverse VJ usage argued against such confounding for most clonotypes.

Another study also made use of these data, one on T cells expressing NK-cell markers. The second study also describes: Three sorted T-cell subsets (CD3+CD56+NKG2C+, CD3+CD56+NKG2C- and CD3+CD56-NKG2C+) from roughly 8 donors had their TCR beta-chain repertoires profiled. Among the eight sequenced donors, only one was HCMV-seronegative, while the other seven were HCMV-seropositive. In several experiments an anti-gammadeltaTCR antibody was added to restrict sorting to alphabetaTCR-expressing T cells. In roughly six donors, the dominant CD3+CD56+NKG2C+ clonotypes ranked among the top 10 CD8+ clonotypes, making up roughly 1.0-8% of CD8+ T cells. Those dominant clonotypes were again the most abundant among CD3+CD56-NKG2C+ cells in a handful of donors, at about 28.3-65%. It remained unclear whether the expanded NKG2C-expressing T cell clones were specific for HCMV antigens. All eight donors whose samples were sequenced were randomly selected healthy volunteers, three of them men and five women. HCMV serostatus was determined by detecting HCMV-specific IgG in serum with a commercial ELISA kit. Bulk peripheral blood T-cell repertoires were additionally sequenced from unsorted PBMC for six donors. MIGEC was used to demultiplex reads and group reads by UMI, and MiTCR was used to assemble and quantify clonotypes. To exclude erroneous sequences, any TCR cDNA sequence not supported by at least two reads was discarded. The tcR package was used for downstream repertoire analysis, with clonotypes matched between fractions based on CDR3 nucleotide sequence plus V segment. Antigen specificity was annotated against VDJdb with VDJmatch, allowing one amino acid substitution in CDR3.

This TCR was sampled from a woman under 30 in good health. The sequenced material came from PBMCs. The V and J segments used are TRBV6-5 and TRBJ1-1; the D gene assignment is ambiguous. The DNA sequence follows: TGTGCCAGCAGTTCCGTATCGGGTCTGCGGCCTGAAGCTTTCTTT. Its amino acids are CASSSVSGLRPEAFF.